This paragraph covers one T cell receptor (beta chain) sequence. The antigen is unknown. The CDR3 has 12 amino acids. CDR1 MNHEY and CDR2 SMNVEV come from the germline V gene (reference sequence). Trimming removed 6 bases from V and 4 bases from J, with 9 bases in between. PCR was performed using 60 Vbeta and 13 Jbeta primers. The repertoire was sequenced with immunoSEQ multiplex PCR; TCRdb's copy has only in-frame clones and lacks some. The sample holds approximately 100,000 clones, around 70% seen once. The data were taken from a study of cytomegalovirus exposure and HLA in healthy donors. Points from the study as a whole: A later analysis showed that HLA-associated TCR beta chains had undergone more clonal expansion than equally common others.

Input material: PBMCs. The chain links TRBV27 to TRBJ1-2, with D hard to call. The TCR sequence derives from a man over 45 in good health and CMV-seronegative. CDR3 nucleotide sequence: TGTGCCAGCAGCCCTGTCGGCTATGGCTACACCTTC. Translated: CASSPVGYGYTF.